This T cell receptor (beta chain) stems from a study of OX40 agonist ivuxolimab in advanced cancers. Using immunoSEQ multiplex PCR, the repertoire was profiled, and TCRdb retains in-frame clones only, with some absent. The table lists about 73,000 clones, around nine tenths of them singletons. There are 15 residues in the CDR3. CDR1 is SGHRS, CDR2 YFSETQ, per germline. V lost 4 bases, J lost 0 bases, and 14 bases lay in between. The rearrangement links TRBV5-1 to TRBJ2-7; weak D call: TRBD1 (5 bases). Sequencing used CD4+ or CD8+ T cells sorted from blood, obtained in a trial of the OX40 agonist ivuxolimab. The sequence derives from an adult with an advanced solid tumor such as melanoma, head and neck, liver or kidney cancer. This chain's CDR3 is CASSPGAASSYEQYF. CDR3 nucleotide sequence: TGCGCCAGCAGCCCTGGGGCGGCTAGCTCCTACGAGCAGTACTTC.